These 20 T cell receptor beta chains share one sample of origin, sequenced in a study of beta chain features in type 1 diabetes. Every bit of the isolated RNA underwent reverse transcription, so sequencing read expressed TCRB transcripts. TCRdb's copy holds only in-frame clones and misses some; the assay was immunoSEQ multiplex PCR. Found here are a few hundred thousand clones, 14% of them singletons; the top ten hold under 8.5%. Sequencing input: central memory CD4+ T cells from blood. These receptors all come from a man aged 25 to 40 in good health.

This clone was observed a handful of times. The genes are TRBV28 and TRBJ2-7, with D perhaps TRBD1 (5 bases). Germline V gives CDR1 MDHEN, CDR2 SYDVKM. The CDR3 totals 16 residues. V was clipped by 5 bases and J by 0 bases, with 17 bases between them. As DNA, the CDR3 is TGTGCCAGCAGTCCGCCCGACAGCCACCTCTCCTACGAGCAGTACGTC. Translated, it gives CASSPPDSHLSYEQYV.

This chain joins TRBV6-5 and TRBJ1-5; D is ambiguous. V lost 7 bases and J 0 bases, leaving 7 bases between the germline ends. This CDR3 is built from 13 residues. CDR1 is MNHEY and CDR2 is SVGAGI in the germline V gene. The CDR3 loop reads CASMVYSNQPQHF. Written as DNA, the CDR3 is TGTGCCAGCATGGTTTATAGCAATCAGCCCCAGCATTTT.

V and J are TRBV13 and TRBJ2-1, with 9 bases that match TRBD2. The CDR3 contains 16 residues. Losses at the gene ends were 5 bases for V and 7 bases for J; bases not matched to a gene: 12. CDR1 and CDR2 from the germline V gene are PRHDT and FYEKMQ (reference sequence). The CDR3 sequence: CASSPGAGLARNEQFF. CDR3 bases: TGTGCCAGCAGCCCAGGGGCGGGACTAGCCCGAAATGAGCAGTTCTTC.

The chain couples TRBV11-2 to TRBJ2-7; D perhaps matches TRBD1 (6 bases). CDR1 and CDR2 (germline): SGHAT, FQNNGV. The CDR3 covers 14 residues. V dropped 3 bases and J dropped 9 bases, with 18 bases sitting between them. In nucleotides, the CDR3 is TGTGCCAGCAGCTTCAAAACAGACAGGTTCGGGCAGTACTTC. It encodes CASSFKTDRFGQYF.

The genes are TRBV11-2 and TRBJ2-7; D is ambiguous. In germline, CDR1 is SGHAT, CDR2 FQNNGV. The CDR3 consists of 12 residues. Trimming pared 4 bases from V and 2 bases from J, leaving 6 bases between. The CDR3 spells CASSSDTYEQYF. The CDR3 region has the DNA TGTGCCAGCAGCTCCGACACCTACGAGCAGTACTTC.

The chain carries TRBV7-9 and TRBJ2-4; D not certain. CDR3 length equals 16 residues. Trimming stripped 6 bases from V and 4 bases from J, with 19 bases between. CDR1 is SEHNR and CDR2 is FQNEAQ in the germline V gene (reference sequence). The CDR3 DNA reads TGTGCCAGCAGTCCCCGTGGAAAACCAGCAAAAAACATTCAGTACTTC. Protein product: CASSPRGKPAKNIQYF.

This clone has just a few counts. V and J are TRBV7-2 and TRBJ2-5; TRBD2 might be the D (6 bases). The CDR3 has 15 residues. With 5 bases removed from V and 4 bases from J, the gap between germline ends came to 17 bases. CDR1 and CDR2 (germline): SGHTA, FQGNSA. CDR3 sequence (DNA): TGTGCCAGCAGCCCGGGGGTTATGGGAGGAGAGACCCAGTACTTC. Translated, it gives CASSPGVMGGETQYF.

The V gene is TRBV10-1, the J gene TRBJ1-1, with no clear D. V shed 8 bases and J shed 6 bases, with 16 bases lying between them. The CDR3 extends over 13 amino acids. Germline CDR1 WNHNN, CDR2 SYGVQD (reference sequence). The CDR3 nucleotides read TGCGCCAGCTTGATCCGGGTAGTGTCTGAAGCTTTCTTT. Amino acids: CASLIRVVSEAFF.

This chain links TRBV2 with TRBJ2-5; 8 nucleotides match TRBD2. The J call may be faulty, since TRBJ2-7 better matches the DNA end. The CDR3 spans 16 residues. Germline loops: CDR1 SNHLY, CDR2 FYNNEI. The CDR3 reads CASSEKEAAGGYEQYF. The CDR3, as DNA: TGTGCCAGCAGTGAAAAGGAGGCGGCGGGGGGCTACGAGCAGTACTTC.

The chain has TRBV5-1 and TRBJ2-7; D remains unclear. V was clipped by 0 bases and J by 2 bases, with 12 bases between them. The germline V gene encodes CDR1 SGHRS and CDR2 YFSETQ. The CDR3 sequence is 15 residues long. CDR3 bases: TGCGCCAGCAGCTTGGGCTTCGGCCAAACCTACGAGCAGTACTTC. It is translated as CASSLGFGQTYEQYF.

The chain has TRBV6-1 and TRBJ1-5; D remains unclear. V was shortened by 5 bases and J by 4 bases, with 9 bases between the two germline ends. The CDR3 has 13 residues. Germline V gene sequence: CDR1 MNHNS, CDR2 SASEGT. Here the CDR3 reads CASSSGLNQPQHF. The CDR3 DNA is TGTGCCAGCAGTTCCGGGCTTAATCAGCCCCAGCATTTT.

This clone was picked up a small number of times. This chain links TRBV20-1 with TRBJ2-1; D is undetermined. Between the trimmed V and J ends, which lost 0 bases and 9 bases, there was a span of 6 bases. CDR1 and CDR2 from the germline V gene are DFQATT and SNEGSKA (reference sequence). The CDR3 spans 11 residues. This chain's CDR3 is CSARDRLEQFF. For the CDR3, the DNA is TGCAGTGCTAGAGATAGGCTTGAGCAGTTCTTC.

This chain links TRBV18 with TRBJ2-1, with TRBD2 matching over 8 bases. The CDR3 consists of 16 residues. Germline trimming cut 3 bases from V and 3 bases from J; bases unmatched to any gene: 7. Germline assignment: CDR1 KGHSH and CDR2 LQKENI. The CDR3 sequence: CASSPPESGGYNEQFF. The CDR3 region has the DNA TGTGCCAGCTCACCCCCGGAAAGCGGGGGCTACAATGAGCAGTTCTTC.

This rearrangement joins TRBV7-9 to TRBJ1-4; D is perhaps TRBD1 (6 bases). V shed 5 bases and J shed 6 bases, with 13 bases lying between them. Germline V lookup: CDR1 SEHNR, CDR2 FQNEAQ (reference sequence). The CDR3 runs 14 residues. CDR3 sequence reads: CASSPGTYHEKLFF. CDR3 nucleotide sequence: TGTGCCAGCAGCCCCGGGACATACCATGAAAAACTGTTTTTT.

The chain uses TRBV7-2 and TRBJ2-5; perhaps TRBD2 as D (6 bases). The CDR3 totals 13 residues. Trimming stripped 7 bases from V and 2 bases from J, with 11 bases between. Looked up from germline, CDR1 is SGHTA and CDR2 is FQGNSA. The CDR3 region has the DNA TGTGCCAGCACCCGTAGCGGACAAGAGACCCAGTACTTC. It codes for CASTRSGQETQYF.

There are a few counts of this clone. The sample carries other DNA sequences with the same CDR3. CDR3 DNA: TGTGCCAGCAGCCCCACGGGTAACTATGGCTACACCTTC. It translates to CASSPTGNYGYTF. The chain joins TRBV7-6 to TRBJ1-2; D is unclear. The CDR3 loop spans 13 amino acids. With 5 bases removed from V and 1 base from J, the gap between germline ends came to 8 bases. CDR1 SGHVS and CDR2 FNYEAQ come from the germline V gene.

Worth noting for this clone: Given a much more abundant clone one base away, this may be a read error. This chain uses TRBV7-7 with TRBJ1-1; no reliable D call. Germline CDR1 reads SSHAT; CDR2 reads FNYEAQ (reference sequence). The CDR3 sequence is 13 residues long. The CDR3, as DNA: TGCGCCAGCAGCCCTTCGGGGTTCACTGAAGCTTTCTTT. Translated: CASSPSGFTEAFF.

The chain links TRBV14 to TRBJ2-2; TRBD2 might be the D (5 bases). The V gene lost 3 bases and the J gene lost 7 bases, with 15 bases spanning the gap. The CDR3 is made up of 15 amino acids. CDR1 and CDR2 (germline): SGHDN, FVKESK. For the CDR3, the DNA is TGTGCCAGCAGCCACGAAGGGAGTTTCGGCGGGGAGCTGTTTTTT. Amino acid sequence: CASSHEGSFGGELFF.

The rearrangement links TRBV6-6 to TRBJ1-2, with 8 bases that match TRBD1. Germline assignment: CDR1 MNHNY and CDR2 SVGAGI (reference sequence). The CDR3 loop spans 12 amino acids. Germline trimming cut 6 bases from V and 4 bases from J; bases unmatched to any gene: 1. The CDR3 nucleotides read TGTGCCAGCAGCGGACAGGGCTATGGCTACACCTTC. Protein product: CASSGQGYGYTF.

The genes are TRBV30 and TRBJ1-2; D call uncertain. CDR3 length: 11 amino acids. V was shortened by 8 bases and J by 5 bases, with 12 bases between the two germline ends. Germline V gives CDR1 GTSNPN, CDR2 SVGIG (reference sequence). CDR3 DNA: TGTGCCGGAAGGGATAGATATGGCTACACCTTC. As protein: CAGRDRYGYTF.